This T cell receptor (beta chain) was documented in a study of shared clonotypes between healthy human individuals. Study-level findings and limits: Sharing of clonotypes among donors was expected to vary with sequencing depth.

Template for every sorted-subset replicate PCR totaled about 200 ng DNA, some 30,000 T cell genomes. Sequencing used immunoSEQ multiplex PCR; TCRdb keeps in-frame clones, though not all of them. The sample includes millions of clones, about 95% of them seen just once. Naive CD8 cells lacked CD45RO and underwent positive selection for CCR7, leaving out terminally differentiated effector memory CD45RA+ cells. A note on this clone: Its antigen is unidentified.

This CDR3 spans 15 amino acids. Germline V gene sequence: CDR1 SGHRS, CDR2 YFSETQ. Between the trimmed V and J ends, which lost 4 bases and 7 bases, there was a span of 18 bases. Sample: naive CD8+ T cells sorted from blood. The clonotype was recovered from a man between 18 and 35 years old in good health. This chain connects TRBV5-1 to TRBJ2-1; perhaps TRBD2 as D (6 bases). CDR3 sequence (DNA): TGCGCCAGCAGCCTACTAGGGTCTGGGGGGAATGAGCAGTTCTTC. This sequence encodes CASSLLGSGGNEQFF.